Below, one T cell receptor (beta chain) is given with its context. Its antigen is currently unknown. These data are taken from a study of shared clonotypes between healthy human individuals. Study-level points and caveats: The sole specimen, blood, was sampled, and tissue repertoires likely differ. Generally, naive subsets came out with larger estimated richness than memory subsets.

CDR3 size: 15 residues. V lost 0 bases to trimming and J lost 7 bases; unmatched junction nucleotides: 3. CDR1 and CDR2 (germline): MNHEY, SMNVEV (reference sequence). Data came from immunoSEQ multiplex PCR; TCRdb stores just in-frame clones and leaves some out. The sample holds some 980,000 clones; around three quarters are singletons and the top ten take 1.5%. This clonotype was obtained from a man aged 18-30 years in good health. Specimen: memory CD4+ T cells sorted from blood. Subset of the sample: CD45RA-negative fraction. J is TRBJ1-6 and V is TRBV27; 7 bases agree with TRBD1. The CDR3 DNA is TGTGCCAGCAGTTTATCTGTCAGGGGGAATTCACCCCTCCACTTT. Encoded protein: CASSLSVRGNSPLHF.